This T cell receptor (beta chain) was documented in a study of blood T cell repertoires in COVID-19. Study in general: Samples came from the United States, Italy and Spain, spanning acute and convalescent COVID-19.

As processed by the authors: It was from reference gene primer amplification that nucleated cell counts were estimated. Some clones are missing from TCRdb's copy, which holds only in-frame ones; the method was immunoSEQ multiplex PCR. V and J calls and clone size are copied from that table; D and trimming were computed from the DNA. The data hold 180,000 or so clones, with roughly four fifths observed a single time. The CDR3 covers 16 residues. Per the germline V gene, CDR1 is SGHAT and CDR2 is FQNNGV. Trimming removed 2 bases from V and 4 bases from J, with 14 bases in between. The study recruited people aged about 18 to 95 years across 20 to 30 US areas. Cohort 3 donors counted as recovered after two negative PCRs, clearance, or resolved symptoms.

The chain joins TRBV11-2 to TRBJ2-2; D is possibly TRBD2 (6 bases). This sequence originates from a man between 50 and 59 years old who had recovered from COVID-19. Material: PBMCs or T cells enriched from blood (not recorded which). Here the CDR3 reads CASSLLSGVGTGELFF. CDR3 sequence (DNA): TGTGCCAGCAGCTTATTATCGGGAGTCGGCACCGGGGAGCTGTTTTTT.